The clone carrying this T cell receptor (beta chain) was recorded many times. Its specificity is not known. These data originate in a study of blood T cells in healthy people across ages. Study observations and caveats: Those diversity estimates obtained from one million T cells were thought to be underestimates. Using unsorted PBMCs precluded a conclusive naive versus antigen-experienced comparison.

The V gene's germline CDR1 is SGHTA and CDR2 FQGTGA. The V and J ends lost 1 base and 3 bases respectively, with 13 bases between them. This CDR3 comprises 17 residues. Primers used in a second PCR of about 6 to 11 cycles were a sample-barcoded 5' primer and a J-beta primer mix. Individual samples furnished no less than 3 million CDR3-containing paired-end reads apiece. Via MiXCR, TCRdb re-called the 5' RACE reads, giving one row per CDR3 protein. Among around 280,000 distinct CDR3 sequences, around 30% were seen once, and the ten largest hold around 29%. The sequenced sample consisted of blood. The rearrangement links TRBV7-3 to TRBJ2-6; D tentatively reads TRBD1 or TRBD2 (5 bases each). The origin of this receptor is a woman aged 70-85 years in good health. As DNA, the CDR3 is TGTGCCAGCAGCTTAAGGGGGAGTGCCCGTGGGGCCAACGTCCTGACTTTC. Translating gives CASSLRGSARGANVLTF.